This T cell receptor (beta chain) was captured by sequencing in a study of blood T cell repertoires in COVID-19. Across the whole study: Material from acute and convalescent COVID-19 was sourced from the United States, Italy and Spain. PBMCs, B-cell-depleted T cells, or T cells were the source of the cDNA or gDNA that made up the material.

From germline, CDR1 is ENHRY and CDR2 SYGVKD. The V end was cut by 4 bases, the J end by 3 bases, with 10 bases between. The CDR3 has 13 residues. As processed by the authors: From reference gene primer amplification, estimates of nucleated cell counts were derived. The table came from immunoSEQ multiplex PCR; TCRdb's copy has only in-frame clones and leaves some out. D and trimming were read from the DNA, whereas the V and J calls and clone size are those reported in that table. The repertoire holds about 170,000 clones, around 89% seen once, with around 2% in the top ten. The chain joins TRBV10-3 to TRBJ2-7; weak D call: TRBD1 (5 bases). The receptor comes from a man aged 50-59 years who had recovered from COVID-19. Specimen: peripheral blood. The CDR3 sequence is CAISADIFYEQYF. DNA of the CDR3: TGTGCCATCAGTGCGGACATCTTCTACGAGCAGTACTTC.